These 9 T cell receptor beta chains came from one sample sequenced in a study of regulatory T cells in long-lasting Graves disease. According to the study, TCR beta libraries were built with iRepertoire HTBI primers and CDR3-region Arm-PCR. TCRdb re-called the multiplex PCR reads with MiXCR, one entry per CDR3 protein. The data show a few hundred thousand distinct CDR3 sequences, about 17% seen once. Regarding time point: newly diagnosed GD, antithyroid drugs for less than 3 months. Researchers made the TCR library from RNA that was extracted from PBMCs. Material: peripheral blood mononuclear cells (PBMCs), obtained at new diagnosis, from a patient treated with antithyroid drugs. The receptors were gathered from a female donor with Graves disease.

About this clonotype itself: A clone one base away is much larger, so this may be a read error. CDR3 loop: CASSLGASGSFYEQYF. The CDR3 nucleotides read TGTGCCAGCAGCTTAGGGGCTAGCGGGAGTTTCTATGAGCAGTACTTC. J is TRBJ2-7 and V is TRBV13, with TRBD2 identical over 10 bases. The V segment lost 0 bases and the J segment 7 bases; nucleotides outside the gene matches: 9. This CDR3 spans 16 amino acids. Germline lookup yields CDR1 PRHDT and CDR2 FYEKMQ (reference sequence).

This clonotype was seen repeatedly, ten times or more. The chain couples TRBV24-1 to TRBJ2-3; TRBD1 matches at 8 bases. The CDR3 totals 16 residues. The V gene end was trimmed by 3 bases and the J gene end by 6 bases; junction bases not matched to a gene: 10. CDR1 and CDR2 (germline): KGHDR, SFDVKD. CDR3 amino acids: CATSDRQGRSRDTQYF. For the CDR3, the DNA is TGTGCCACCAGTGATCGACAGGGGCGGAGCAGGGATACGCAGTATTTT.

This clonotype was counted at least ten times. This chain links TRBV30 with TRBJ2-1; a possible D gene is TRBD1 (5 bases). The V end was cut by 0 bases, the J end by 4 bases, with 13 bases between. The CDR3 is made up of 15 amino acids. Per the germline V gene, CDR1 is GTSNPN and CDR2 is SVGIG (reference sequence). The CDR3 region is CAWSVPGRAYNEQFF. The CDR3 DNA sequence: TGTGCCTGGAGTGTACCGGGCAGGGCATACAATGAGCAGTTCTTC.

V gene TRBV3-1 combines with J gene TRBJ2-7, with 11 bases aligning to TRBD2. Germline trimming cut 1 base from V and 0 bases from J; bases unmatched to any gene: 5. The CDR3 is 17 residues long. CDR1 and CDR2 (germline): LGHDT, YNNKEL (reference sequence). The chain's CDR3 is CASSQGGSGGASYEQYF. The CDR3 bases are TGTGCCAGCAGCCAAGGGGGTAGCGGGGGGGCCTCCTACGAGCAGTACTTC.

Many counts were recorded for this clonotype. This chain joins TRBV11-3 and TRBJ2-3; perhaps TRBD2 as D (6 bases). The CDR3 contains 13 residues. V shed 5 bases and J shed 6 bases, with 12 bases lying between them. CDR1 and CDR2 (germline): SGHNT, YENEEA. As DNA, the CDR3 is TGTGCCAGCAGCCAAGGGACTCCTGATACGCAGTATTTT. It is translated as CASSQGTPDTQYF.

Remarks on this clonotype: This clone may be a read error of a much larger clone one base away. The conserved phenylalanine or tryptophan is not found at the CDR3 terminus, so this likely reflects a read error. The V gene is TRBV5-4, the J gene TRBJ2-3, with D unclear. Germline V CDR1 and CDR2: SGHNT, YYREEE (reference sequence). The CDR3 has 14 amino acids. V gave up 2 bases and J gave up 2 bases, with 9 bases separating them. DNA for the CDR3: TGTGCCAGCAGCTTCCAACTGAACACAGATACGCAGTATTGT. It translates to CASSFQLNTDTQYC.

As regards this clonotype: A far larger clone is one nucleotide away, so this likely arose from a read error. Since the CDR3 does not end with the conserved phenylalanine or tryptophan, this likely comes from a read error. V is TRBV5-5 and J is TRBJ1-2; a weak D match, TRBD1 (5 bases). This CDR3 region has 12 residues. Germline CDR1 is SGHKS and CDR2 is YYEKEE (reference sequence). Between the trimmed V and J ends, which lost 4 bases and 4 bases, there was a span of 8 bases. The CDR3 sequence: CASSRDGYGYTL. The CDR3 DNA sequence: TGTGCCAGCAGCCGGGACGGCTATGGCTACACCCTC.

Turning to this clonotype: A read error may explain this, as a much larger clone is one base away. The chain uses TRBV6-1 and TRBJ2-1, with D perhaps given as TRBD1 or TRBD2 (5 bases each). Trimming removed 4 bases from V and 7 bases from J, with 17 bases in between. This CDR3 comprises 15 residues. CDR1 is MNHNS and CDR2 is SASEGT in the germline V gene. CDR3 sequence: CASSAGTADSNEQFF. The CDR3, as DNA: TGTGCCAGCAGTGCCGGGACCGCGGACTCGAATGAGCAGTTCTTC.

This clonotype was seen ten or more times. The chain recombines TRBV11-2 with TRBJ1-2; no firm D call. Looked up from germline, CDR1 is SGHAT and CDR2 is FQNNGV. Trimming pared 3 bases from V and 4 bases from J, leaving 6 bases between. This CDR3 has 12 residues. CDR3 nucleotides: TGTGCCAGCAGCTTGATATCCTATGGCTACACCTTC. Translating gives CASSLISYGYTF.